The 2 T cell receptor beta chains below all came from one sample that was sequenced in a study of T-cell reconstitution after alpha-beta-depleted transplantation in children. TCRbeta library construction was performed incorporating unique molecular identifiers. TCRdb recomputed calls from the PCR reads with MiXCR, one row per CDR3 protein. The repertoire holds tens of thousands of distinct CDR3 sequences, with under 6.5% as singletons. This material consisted of PBMCs, mostly from graft donor cells, taken 60 days after TCRalphabeta/CD19-depleted stem cell transplant. The receptors come from a female patient aged 2-10 years who had a stem cell transplant for aplastic anemia, so the T cells may come from the graft donor.

There are many counts of this clonotype. V is TRBV12-3 or TRBV12-4 and J is TRBJ2-1, with 7 positions matching TRBD2. Germline trimming cut 8 bases from V and 6 bases from J; bases unmatched to any gene: 10. The CDR3 totals 14 residues. In nucleotides, the CDR3 is TGTGCCAGCGCGGGGGAGCGAGGGTCCAATGAGCAGTTCTTC. This encodes CASAGERGSNEQFF.

This clonotype was recorded many times. The genes are TRBV5-4 and TRBJ2-3; 11 nucleotides line up with TRBD2. There are 15 residues in the CDR3. CDR1 is SGHNT and CDR2 is YYREEE in the germline V gene (reference sequence). The junction had 3 bases not matched to a gene; V was cut back by 4 bases and J by 2 bases. CDR3 in amino acids: CASSPSGRPTDTQYF. CDR3 DNA: TGTGCCAGCAGCCCTAGCGGGAGGCCCACAGATACGCAGTATTTT.